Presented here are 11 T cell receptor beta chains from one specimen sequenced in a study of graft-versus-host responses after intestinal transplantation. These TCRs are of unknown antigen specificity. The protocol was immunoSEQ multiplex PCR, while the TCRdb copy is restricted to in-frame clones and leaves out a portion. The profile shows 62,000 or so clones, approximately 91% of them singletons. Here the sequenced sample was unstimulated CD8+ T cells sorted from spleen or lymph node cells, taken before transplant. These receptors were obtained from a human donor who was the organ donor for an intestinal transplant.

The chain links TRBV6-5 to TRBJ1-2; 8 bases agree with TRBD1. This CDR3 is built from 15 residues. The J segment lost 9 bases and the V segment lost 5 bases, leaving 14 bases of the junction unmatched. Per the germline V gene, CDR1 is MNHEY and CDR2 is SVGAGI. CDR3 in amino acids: CASSPTGDPPERYTF. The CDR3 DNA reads TGTGCCAGCAGTCCGACAGGGGACCCACCTGAACGCTACACCTTC.

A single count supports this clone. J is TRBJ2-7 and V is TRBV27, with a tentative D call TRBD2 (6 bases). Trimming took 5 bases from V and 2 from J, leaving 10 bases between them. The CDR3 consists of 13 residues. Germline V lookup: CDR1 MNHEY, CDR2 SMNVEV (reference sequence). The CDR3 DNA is TGTGCCAGCAGTCCAGGGACTGCCTACGAGCAGTACTTC. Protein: CASSPGTAYEQYF.

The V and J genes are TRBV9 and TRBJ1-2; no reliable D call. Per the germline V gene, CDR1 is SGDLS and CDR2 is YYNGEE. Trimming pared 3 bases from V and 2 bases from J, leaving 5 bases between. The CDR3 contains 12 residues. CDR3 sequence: CASSAVNYGYTF. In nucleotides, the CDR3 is TGTGCCAGCAGCGCCGTGAACTATGGCTACACCTTC. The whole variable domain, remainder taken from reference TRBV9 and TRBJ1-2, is DSGVTQTPKHLITATGQRVTLRCSPRSGDLSVYWYQQSLDQGLQFLIQYYNGEERAKGNILERFSAQQFPDLHSELNLSSLELGDSALYFCASSAVNYGYTFGSGTRLTVV.

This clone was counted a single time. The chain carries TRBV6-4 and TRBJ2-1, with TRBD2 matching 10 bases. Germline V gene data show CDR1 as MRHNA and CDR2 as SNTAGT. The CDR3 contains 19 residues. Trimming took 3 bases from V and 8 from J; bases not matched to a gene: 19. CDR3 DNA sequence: TGTGCCAGCAGTGAGAGGGGCCTGAAGCGGGAGGGCCGCGTCGATGAGCAGTTCTTC. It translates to CASSERGLKREGRVDEQFF.

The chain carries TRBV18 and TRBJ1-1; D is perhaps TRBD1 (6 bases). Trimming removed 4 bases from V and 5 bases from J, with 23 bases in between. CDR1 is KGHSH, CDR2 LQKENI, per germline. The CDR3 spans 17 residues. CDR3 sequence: CASSLNAGDEGQTEAFF. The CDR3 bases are TGTGCCAGCTCACTTAACGCAGGGGACGAGGGGCAAACTGAAGCTTTCTTT.

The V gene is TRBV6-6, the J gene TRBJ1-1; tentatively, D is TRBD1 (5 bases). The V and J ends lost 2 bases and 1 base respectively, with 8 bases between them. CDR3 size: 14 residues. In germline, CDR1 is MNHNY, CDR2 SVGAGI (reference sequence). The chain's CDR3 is CASSYLGQNTEAFF. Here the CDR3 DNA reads TGTGCCAGCAGTTACCTTGGACAGAACACTGAAGCTTTCTTT.

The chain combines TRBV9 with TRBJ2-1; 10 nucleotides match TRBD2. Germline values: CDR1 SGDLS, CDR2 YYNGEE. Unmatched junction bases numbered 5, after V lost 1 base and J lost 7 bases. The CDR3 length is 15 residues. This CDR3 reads CASSVSSGSSNEQFF. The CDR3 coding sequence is TGTGCCAGCAGCGTATCTAGCGGGAGTAGTAATGAGCAGTTCTTC.

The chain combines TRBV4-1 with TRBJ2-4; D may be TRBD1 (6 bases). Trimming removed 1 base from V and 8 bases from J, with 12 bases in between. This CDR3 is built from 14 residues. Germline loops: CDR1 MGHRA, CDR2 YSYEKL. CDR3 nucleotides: TGCGCCAGCAGCCAAGGACCAGGGGTGGACATTCAGTACTTC. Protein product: CASSQGPGVDIQYF.

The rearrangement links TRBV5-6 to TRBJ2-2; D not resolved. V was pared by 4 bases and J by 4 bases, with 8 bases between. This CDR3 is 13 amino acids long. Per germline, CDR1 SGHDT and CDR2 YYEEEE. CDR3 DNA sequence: TGTGCCAGCAGCCAAGTCGGCACCGGGGAGCTGTTTTTT. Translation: CASSQVGTGELFF.

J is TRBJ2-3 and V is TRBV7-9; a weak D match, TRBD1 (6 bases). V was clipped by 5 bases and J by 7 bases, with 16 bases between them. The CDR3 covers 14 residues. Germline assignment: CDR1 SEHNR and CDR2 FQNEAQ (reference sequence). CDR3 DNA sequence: TGTGCCAGCAGCACCCCGGGACAACCAAATACGCAGTATTTT. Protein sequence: CASSTPGQPNTQYF.

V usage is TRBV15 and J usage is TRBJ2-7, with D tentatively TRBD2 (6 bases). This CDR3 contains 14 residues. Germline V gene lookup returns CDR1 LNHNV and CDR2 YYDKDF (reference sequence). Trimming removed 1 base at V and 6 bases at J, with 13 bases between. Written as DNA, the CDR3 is TGTGCCACCAGCAGAGTTCAAAACGGGGGCGAGCAGTACTTC. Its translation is CATSRVQNGGEQYF. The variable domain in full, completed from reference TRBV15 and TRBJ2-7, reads DAMVIQNPRYQVTQFGKPVTLSCSQTLNHNVMYWYQQKSSQAPKLLFHYYDKDFNNEADTPDNFQSRRPNTSFCFLDIRSPGLGDTAMYLCATSRVQNGGEQYFGPGTRLTVT.